This T cell receptor beta chain stems from a study of CD8+ T cells in alopecia areata. Investigators sorted PBMCs to obtain both CD4+ and CD8+ T cells. V dropped 8 bases and J dropped 9; count of bases not matched to a gene: 12. The CDR3 runs 14 residues. Germline-derived CDR1 and CDR2 are LGHNA and YNFKEQ. Comments on this clone: Its antigen remains unknown.

Notes on the study in general: Clonality exceeded that of normal scalp in lesional scalp, most notably in alopecia totalis/universalis. TCR sharing was clearer in mice than between patients, perhaps partly owing to patient HLA diversity.

Sequencing templates came from extracted RNA that was reverse transcribed into cDNA. Assay used: immunoSEQ multiplex PCR; TCRdb lists only in-frame clones, some missing. Of 85,000 to 110,000 clones in the sample, approximately 58% were seen once. Sequences were obtained from CD4+ T cells sorted from blood. The chain joins TRBV4-2 to TRBJ2-1; 8 bases agree with TRBD1. The TCR was taken from a human donor in good health. The DNA of the CDR3 is TGTGCCAGCGAACCGGGACAGGCCGTTGGTGAGCAGTTCTTC. Encoded protein: CASEPGQAVGEQFF.